Shown below are 23 T cell receptor beta chains from a single sample sequenced in a study of identical twins. TCRdb analysed the 5' RACE reads with MiXCR anew, one entry per CDR3 protein. Among fewer than 350,000 distinct CDR3 sequences listed, approximately 8% were seen once. The sample was also reused in another study, on yellow fever vaccine responses in identical twins.

The sample comprised memory (CD45RO+) T cells sorted from blood. All receptors come from a young woman in good health.

This clonotype was observed many times. The rearrangement links TRBV12-3 or TRBV12-4 to TRBJ1-2; D is ambiguous. The CDR3 loop spans 15 amino acids. The V and J ends lost 6 bases and 8 bases respectively, with 22 bases between them. In DNA form, the CDR3 reads TGTGCCAGCAGCCAGACCGGGATGAGGGCGGGCGGCTACACCTTC. This translates into CASSQTGMRAGGYTF.

V usage is TRBV18 and J usage is TRBJ1-2, with D possibly matching TRBD1 (6 bases). Trimming took 2 bases from V and 7 from J, leaving 14 bases between them. Germline CDR1 reads KGHSH; CDR2 reads LQKENI. The CDR3 length is 14 residues. In DNA form, the CDR3 reads TGTGCCAGCTCACCAACGTTGGGGGCCGGTGGCTACACCTTC. Encoded protein: CASSPTLGAGGYTF. Full variable domain (outside the CDR3, taken from reference TRBV18 and TRBJ1-2): NAGVMQNPRHLVRRRGQEARLRCSPMKGHSHVYWYRQLPEEGLKFMVYLQKENIIDESGMPKERFSAEFPKEGPSILRIQQVVRGDSAAYFCASSPTLGAGGYTFGSGTRLTVV.

The genes are TRBV3-1 and TRBJ2-5, with D hard to call. This CDR3 is built from 16 residues. CDR1 is LGHDT and CDR2 is YNNKEL in the germline V gene (reference sequence). Trimming cost V 4 bases and J 2 bases, with 17 bases left between them. The DNA of the CDR3 is TGTGCCAGCAGCCCCCCGGCCGGCGGAGTTCAAGAGACCCAGTACTTC. Its protein product is CASSPPAGGVQETQYF.

This clonotype has at least ten counts. The rearrangement links TRBV7-9 to TRBJ2-1; TRBD2 aligns across 10 bases. CDR1 SEHNR and CDR2 FQNEAQ come from the germline V gene (reference sequence). V was pared by 7 bases and J by 7 bases, with 7 bases of the junction left unmatched. The CDR3 has 14 amino acids. CDR3 amino acids: CASIAGGWGNEQFF. CDR3 DNA sequence: TGTGCCAGCATAGCGGGGGGCTGGGGGAATGAGCAGTTCTTC.

The chain joins TRBV11-1 to TRBJ2-7, with 7 bases that match TRBD2. The trim removed 4 bases at V and 3 bases at J, leaving 9 bases unmatched. This CDR3 region has 15 residues. Germline values: CDR1 SGHAT, CDR2 FQDESV (reference sequence). CDR3 in DNA: TGTGCCAGCAGCTACACCGGGACTATAGACTACGAGCAGTACTTC. It translates to CASSYTGTIDYEQYF.

This clonotype was recorded at least ten times. This chain uses TRBV3-1 with TRBJ2-3, with D unresolved. From germline, CDR1 is LGHDT and CDR2 YNNKEL (reference sequence). Trimming took off 0 bases at V and 2 bases at J, with 9 bases between the two ends. The CDR3 runs to 15 residues. The CDR3 loop reads CASSQDGTLTDTQYF. The DNA of the CDR3 is TGTGCCAGCAGCCAAGACGGCACCCTCACAGATACGCAGTATTTT.

This clonotype was counted a few times. The rearrangement links TRBV20-1 to TRBJ1-2; D gene ambiguous. CDR3 size: 13 residues. Germline assignment: CDR1 DFQATT and CDR2 SNEGSKA (reference sequence). The V end was cut by 5 bases, the J end by 0 bases, with 10 bases between. The CDR3 bases are TGCAGTGCTCCGGGGATAGCTAACTATGGCTACACCTTC. Amino acid sequence: CSAPGIANYGYTF.

This clonotype appeared a few times. This rearrangement joins TRBV24-1 to TRBJ2-3, with D perhaps TRBD1 (5 bases). Trimming removed 6 bases from V and 6 bases from J, with 12 bases in between. This CDR3 has 13 amino acids. Germline loops: CDR1 KGHDR, CDR2 SFDVKD. The CDR3 loop is CATSTDRWDTQYF. The CDR3 DNA sequence: TGTGCCACCAGTACCGACAGATGGGATACGCAGTATTTT.

The V and J genes are TRBV3-1 and TRBJ2-4; D gene ambiguous. The CDR3 is 16 residues long. The germline gives CDR1 LGHDT, CDR2 YNNKEL (reference sequence). Deletions cut 0 bases from V and 3 bases from J, with 12 bases between. The DNA for the CDR3 is TGTGCCAGCAGCCAAGATCTACTATCGGGCAAAAACATTCAGTACTTC. Its translation: CASSQDLLSGKNIQYF.

This chain uses TRBV14 with TRBJ2-7, with TRBD1 matching over 11 bases. Trimming took 4 bases from V and 4 from J; bases not matched to a gene: 3. There are 14 residues in the CDR3. Germline loops: CDR1 SGHDN, CDR2 FVKESK. This CDR3 reads CASSPDRGPYEQYF. The CDR3 DNA reads TGTGCCAGCAGCCCGGACAGGGGGCCGTACGAGCAGTACTTC.

The V and J genes are TRBV3-1 and TRBJ2-2; D unclear. The ends were cut back, 3 bases at V and 6 bases at J, with 5 bases in the middle. The CDR3 covers 12 residues. Germline-derived CDR1 and CDR2 are LGHDT and YNNKEL (reference sequence). This CDR3 is CASSQSSGELFF. CDR3 coding DNA: TGTGCCAGCAGCCAGAGTTCCGGGGAGCTGTTTTTT. The whole variable domain, filled in from reference TRBV3-1 and TRBJ2-2, reads DTAVSQTPKYLVTQMGNDKSIKCEQNLGHDTMYWYKQDSKKFLKIMFSYNNKELIINETVPNRFSPKSPDKAHLNLHINSLELGDSAVYFCASSQSSGELFFGEGSRLTVL.

The rearrangement links TRBV3-1 to TRBJ2-1; 7 bases agree with TRBD2. The CDR3 runs 14 residues. The V gene end was trimmed by 0 bases and the J gene end by 7 bases; junction bases not matched to a gene: 3. Germline V lookup: CDR1 LGHDT, CDR2 YNNKEL (reference sequence). The CDR3 loop reads CASSQDWEGNEQFF. The CDR3 region has the DNA TGTGCCAGCAGCCAAGATTGGGAGGGGAATGAGCAGTTCTTC.

V and J are TRBV25-1 and TRBJ2-1; 9 bases are a match to TRBD1. Germline-derived CDR1 and CDR2 are MGHDK and SYGVNS. J was trimmed by 2 bases and V by 0 bases; bases with no gene match: 2. The CDR3 totals 16 residues. CDR3: CASSEYWDRAYNEQFF. In DNA form, the CDR3 reads TGTGCCAGCAGTGAATATTGGGACAGGGCCTACAATGAGCAGTTCTTC.

Ten or more counts support this clonotype. The CDR3 bases are TGCAGTGCTAGGCCTTATCTAGCGGACTACAATGAGCAGTTCTTC. Translated, it gives CSARPYLADYNEQFF. The chain couples TRBV20-1 to TRBJ2-1; 7 positions match TRBD2. Germline V lookup: CDR1 DFQATT, CDR2 SNEGSKA (reference sequence). The CDR3 covers 15 residues. J was trimmed by 3 bases and V by 3 bases; bases with no gene match: 8.

This clonotype showed up many times. V gene TRBV28 combines with J gene TRBJ2-7; D is undetermined. Germline values: CDR1 MDHEN, CDR2 SYDVKM. V shed 6 bases and J shed 0 bases, with 6 bases lying between them. The CDR3 runs 12 residues. The CDR3 DNA is TGTGCCAGCAGCACTTACTCCTACGAGCAGTACGTC. The encoded protein is CASSTYSYEQYV.

CDR3 bases: TGTGCCAGCAGTGATGGACAGGGGGGGCACTTTGCCAAAAACATTCAGTACTTC. Protein product: CASSDGQGGHFAKNIQYF. The gene calls are TRBV25-1 and TRBJ2-4, with 10 nucleotides matching TRBD1. The CDR3 runs to 18 residues. Germline trimming cut 3 bases from V and 1 base from J; bases unmatched to any gene: 9. The V gene's germline CDR1 is MGHDK and CDR2 SYGVNS.

This clonotype was observed a few times. The chain carries TRBV15 and TRBJ2-1; D ambiguous. The CDR3 is 17 residues long. The germline V gene has CDR1 LNHNV and CDR2 YYDKDF (reference sequence). V lost 4 bases, J lost 4 bases, and 20 bases lay in between. CDR3 residues: CATSILGESTSYNEQFF. DNA of the CDR3: TGTGCCACCAGCATATTAGGAGAGTCAACCTCTTACAATGAGCAGTTCTTC.

This chain joins TRBV5-6 and TRBJ2-7, with a possible D match to TRBD1 (6 bases). CDR3 size: 13 residues. V was pared by 1 base and J by 3 bases, with 8 bases between. CDR1 and CDR2 (germline): SGHDT, YYEEEE. The CDR3 protein is CASSLLDSYEQYV. The CDR3 coding sequence is TGTGCCAGCAGCTTGTTGGACAGCTACGAGCAGTACGTC.

The chain recombines TRBV6-6 with TRBJ2-7, with D uncertain. The CDR3 runs 12 residues. Per the germline V gene, CDR1 is MNHNY and CDR2 is SVGAGI (reference sequence). Trimming cost V 2 bases and J 4 bases, with 6 bases left between them. CDR3 coding DNA: TGTGCCAGCAGTTACGCCGAGTACGAGCAGTACTTC. Its protein is CASSYAEYEQYF.

This clonotype occurred a few times. The V call is TRBV6-6, the J call TRBJ1-3; D gene ambiguous. Per the germline V gene, CDR1 is MNHNY and CDR2 is SVGAGI (reference sequence). The CDR3 has 11 amino acids. V was cut by 4 bases and J by 4 bases, with 2 bases left in between. Here the CDR3 DNA reads TGTGCCAGCAGTTGGGGAAACACCATATATTTT. This translates into CASSWGNTIYF.

This clonotype has ten or more counts. The chain carries TRBV2 and TRBJ1-5; TRBD1 aligns across 11 bases. V gave up 6 bases and J gave up 6 bases; unmatched junction bases: 13. Germline CDR1 reads SNHLY; CDR2 reads FYNNEI. The CDR3 sequence is 17 residues long. As DNA, the CDR3 is TGTGCCAGCAGGAGGAGCGCCGGGACAGGGGGAAGTCAGCCCCAGCATTTT. Its protein is CASRRSAGTGGSQPQHF.

The chain links TRBV28 to TRBJ2-5, with TRBD1 matching over 7 bases. The CDR3 is made up of 15 amino acids. Germline loops: CDR1 MDHEN, CDR2 SYDVKM. The ends lost 6 bases at V and 4 bases at J; junction bases unmatched: 11. This CDR3 reads CASSSDRVVGETQYF. The CDR3 nucleotides read TGTGCCAGCAGCTCTGACAGGGTGGTTGGAGAGACCCAGTACTTC. Full variable domain (missing parts from reference TRBV28 and TRBJ2-5): DVKVTQSSRYLVKRTGEKVFLECVQDMDHENMFWYRQDPGLGLRLIYFSYDVKMKEKGDIPEGYSVSREKKERFSLILESASTNQTSMYLCASSSDRVVGETQYFGPGTRLLVL.

This clonotype was found many times. The chain links TRBV28 to TRBJ2-7, with 11 bases fitting TRBD2. V lost 5 bases, J lost 2 bases, and 8 bases stayed unmatched. The CDR3 totals 16 residues. The germline CDR1 and CDR2 sequences are MDHEN and SYDVKM. The CDR3 sequence is CASSLIAGGFPYEQYF. Here the CDR3 DNA reads TGTGCCAGCAGTCTAATAGCGGGAGGGTTCCCCTACGAGCAGTACTTC.